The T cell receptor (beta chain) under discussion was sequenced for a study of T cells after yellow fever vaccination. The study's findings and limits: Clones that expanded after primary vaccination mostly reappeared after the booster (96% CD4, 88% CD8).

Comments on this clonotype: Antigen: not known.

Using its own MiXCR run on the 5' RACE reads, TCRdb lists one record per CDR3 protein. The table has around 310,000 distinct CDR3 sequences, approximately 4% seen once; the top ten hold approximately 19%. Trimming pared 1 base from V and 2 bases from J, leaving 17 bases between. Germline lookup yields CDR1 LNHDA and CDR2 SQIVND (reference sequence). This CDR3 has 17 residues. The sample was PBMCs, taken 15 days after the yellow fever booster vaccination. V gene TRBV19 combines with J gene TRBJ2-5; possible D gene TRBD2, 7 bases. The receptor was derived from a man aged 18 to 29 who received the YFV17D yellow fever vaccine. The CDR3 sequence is CASSIGTRGGGQETQYF. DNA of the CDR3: TGTGCCAGTAGTATAGGAACCCGGGGAGGGGGTCAAGAGACCCAGTACTTC.